This TCR beta chain came from a study of blood T cell repertoires in COVID-19. TCRdb keeps only in-frame clones here, not all; method: immunoSEQ multiplex PCR. This repertoire shows roughly 260,000 clones, around nine tenths found once; its top ten account for under 3%. Recruitment covered under 25 US areas and drew participants whose ages spanned roughly 18 to 100 years. The clonotype originates from a woman aged 18-35 years who had recovered from COVID-19. Material for sequencing was PBMCs or T cells enriched from blood (not recorded which).

The CDR3 DNA sequence: TGTGCCAGCAGTGAACTGGGGACAGGGTTAGTCGAGCAGTACTTC. Translation gives CASSELGTGLVEQYF. The chain recombines TRBV2 with TRBJ2-7, with TRBD1 matching 9 bases. The CDR3 spans 15 residues. V dropped 2 bases and J dropped 6; count of bases not matched to a gene: 8. The V gene's germline CDR1 is SNHLY and CDR2 FYNNEI.